A single sample is the source of the 2 T cell receptor beta chains below, sequenced in a study of T cell responses to AZD1222 COVID-19 vaccine. Profiled with immunoSEQ multiplex PCR; TCRdb holds only in-frame clones, not every one. The top ten clones hold 16% of a sample with about 57,000 clones, roughly 86% of them seen once. The specimen was peripheral blood, collected on day 0 of AZD1222 vaccination. These receptors came from an adult in good health.

This chain joins TRBV2 and TRBJ1-1; 9 positions agree with TRBD1. CDR3 length: 16 residues. V trimming: 7 bases; J trimming: 6 bases; junction bases outside the gene matches: 15. Germline V gene data show CDR1 as SNHLY and CDR2 as FYNNEI. Here the CDR3 reads CASNEQGAALGAEAFF. The CDR3 nucleotides read TGTGCCAGCAACGAACAGGGGGCAGCCCTGGGCGCTGAAGCTTTCTTT. Full variable domain (rest looked up from reference TRBV2 and TRBJ1-1): EPEVTQTPSHQVTQMGQEVILRCVPISNHLYFYWYRQILGQKVEFLVSFYNNEISEKSEIFDDQFSVERPDGSNFTLKIRSTKLEDSAMYFCASNEQGAALGAEAFFGQGTRLTVV.

The CDR3 protein is CASGGNQPQHF. As DNA, the CDR3 is TGTGCCAGCGGCGGGAATCAGCCCCAGCATTTT. The chain carries TRBV28 and TRBJ1-5; D is uncertain. Trimming shortened V by 8 bases and J by 4 bases, and 6 bases separated the two germline ends. The CDR3 is 11 residues long. Germline CDR1 and CDR2: MDHEN and SYDVKM.